These 15 T cell receptor beta chains share one sample of origin, sequenced in a study of cytomegalovirus exposure and HLA in healthy donors. Sequenced by immunoSEQ multiplex PCR; TCRdb stores in-frame clones only, minus some. The repertoire includes tens of thousands of clones, around 94% of them detected once, and under 4% sits in the top ten. Sequencing was carried out using PBMCs. The receptors derive from a woman between 18 and 29 years old in good health and CMV-seropositive.

The V call is TRBV15, the J call TRBJ1-4; 7 bases line up with TRBD1. This CDR3 region has 16 residues. The germline gives CDR1 LNHNV, CDR2 YYDKDF (reference sequence). V was clipped by 3 bases and J by 3 bases; unmatched bases: 7. In DNA form, the CDR3 reads TGTGCCACCAGCAGCTCTTGGGGGACAGCTAATGAAAAACTGTTTTTT. This encodes CATSSSWGTANEKLFF.

The CDR3 bases are TGTGCCAGCTCCCAGACAGAAGCCCCTGAGCAGTTCTTC. This gives the protein CASSQTEAPEQFF. The chain joins TRBV18 to TRBJ2-1, with D maybe TRBD1 (5 bases). The germline CDR1 and CDR2 sequences are KGHSH and LQKENI. The CDR3 contains 13 residues. Trimming took 6 bases from V and 9 from J, leaving 15 bases between them.

The rearrangement joins TRBV4-1 to TRBJ2-7; no firm D call. The germline V gene encodes CDR1 MGHRA and CDR2 YSYEKL. Trimming removed 0 bases from V and 4 bases from J, with 7 bases in between. The CDR3 spans 13 residues. The CDR3 spells CASSQDRQYEQYF. The CDR3 nucleotides are TGCGCCAGCAGCCAAGACAGACAATACGAGCAGTACTTC.

This rearrangement joins TRBV4-1 to TRBJ1-2, with 9 bases aligning to TRBD1. Germline V gives CDR1 MGHRA, CDR2 YSYEKL. The ends lost 2 bases at V and 3 bases at J; junction bases unmatched: 10. The CDR3 contains 17 residues. The DNA of the CDR3 is TGCGCCAGCAGCCAAAAAAACATCCGGGACAGGGACTATGGCTACACCTTC. It yields the protein CASSQKNIRDRDYGYTF.

This sequence joins TRBV5-1 and TRBJ2-7, with 7 bases aligning to TRBD1. This CDR3 has 14 residues. Germline CDR1 is SGHRS and CDR2 is YFSETQ. The V gene end was trimmed by 1 base and the J gene end by 3 bases; junction bases not matched to a gene: 4. The CDR3 nucleotides are TGCGCCAGCAGCTTGTCAGGGGGTAGCTACGAGCAGTACTTC. The encoded protein is CASSLSGGSYEQYF.

V gene TRBV28 combines with J gene TRBJ2-1, with 14 bases lining up with TRBD2. CDR1 is MDHEN and CDR2 is SYDVKM in the germline V gene. This CDR3 comprises 15 residues. With 6 bases clipped from V and 9 bases from J, the junction kept 7 bases outside the gene matches. The CDR3 DNA follows: TGTGCCAGCAGCCAAAGGACTAGCGGGAGGAGTGAGCAGTTCTTC. It specifies CASSQRTSGRSEQFF.

This chain joins TRBV9 and TRBJ2-1, with D perhaps TRBD2 (6 bases). Per germline, CDR1 SGDLS and CDR2 YYNGEE. V was trimmed by 3 bases and J by 14 bases, leaving 18 bases between them. There are 13 residues in the CDR3. DNA for the CDR3: TGTGCCAGCAGCGCCGGAGGGGTCGGCGACAAGTTCTTC. Protein: CASSAGGVGDKFF.

The V call is TRBV7-6, the J call TRBJ1-1, with a weak D call TRBD1 (5 bases). V was trimmed by 5 bases and J by 0 bases, leaving 7 bases between them. This CDR3 is 13 amino acids long. Germline CDR1 and CDR2: SGHVS and FNYEAQ. The CDR3 region is CASSVRVNTEAFF. CDR3 DNA sequence: TGTGCCAGCAGCGTCAGGGTGAACACTGAAGCTTTCTTT.

J is TRBJ2-7 and V is TRBV10-3, with 8 positions matching TRBD1. The ends lost 3 bases at V and 3 bases at J; junction bases unmatched: 10. The CDR3 consists of 16 residues. Germline V lookup: CDR1 ENHRY, CDR2 SYGVKD. The CDR3 DNA reads as TGTGCCATCAGTGATCCAACCGGACAGGGAGGCTACGAGCAGTACTTC. Encoded protein: CAISDPTGQGGYEQYF.

The chain is built from TRBV10-3 and TRBJ1-1; 8 nucleotides align to TRBD1. The CDR3 length is 13 residues. The germline V gene encodes CDR1 ENHRY and CDR2 SYGVKD. Trimming cost V 10 bases and J 1 base; bases outside gene matches: 5. CDR3 loop: CATQGQANTEAFF. The CDR3 region has the DNA TGTGCCACCCAGGGACAGGCGAACACTGAAGCTTTCTTT.

In its sample, this clone was seen once. The gene calls are TRBV4-1 and TRBJ1-1; D perhaps matches TRBD1 (6 bases). V was trimmed by 0 bases and J by 1 base, leaving 21 bases between them. The CDR3 runs to 19 residues. Germline values: CDR1 MGHRA, CDR2 YSYEKL. CDR3 sequence reads: CASSQDGGMGGVRNTEAFF. CDR3 nucleotides: TGCGCCAGCAGCCAAGATGGGGGCATGGGGGGGGTTCGGAACACTGAAGCTTTCTTT.

The chain combines TRBV6-4 with TRBJ2-2, with D possibly being TRBD1 (5 bases). Germline V gene data show CDR1 as MRHNA and CDR2 as SNTAGT. This CDR3 comprises 13 residues. Between the trimmed V and J ends, which lost 2 bases and 4 bases, there was a span of 5 bases. The CDR3 DNA is TGTGCCAGCAGTGACGGGGCCACCGGGGAGCTGTTTTTT. It encodes CASSDGATGELFF.

V is TRBV5-5 and J is TRBJ2-1, with TRBD2 matching 10 bases. The germline CDR1 and CDR2 sequences are SGHKS and YYEKEE (reference sequence). Trimming took 7 bases from V and 8 from J; bases not matched to a gene: 15. The CDR3 loop spans 16 amino acids. The CDR3 loop reads CASVPGAGLAPYEQFF. The CDR3 DNA reads TGTGCCAGCGTCCCGGGCGCGGGACTAGCGCCCTATGAGCAGTTCTTC.

The rearrangement links TRBV5-1 to TRBJ1-6; D is possibly TRBD1 (5 bases). The V end was cut by 4 bases, the J end by 4 bases, with 18 bases between. Per the germline V gene, CDR1 is SGHRS and CDR2 is YFSETQ. The CDR3 sequence is 17 residues long. For the CDR3, the DNA is TGCGCCAGCAGCCAAAGGGCAGAACAGGATTATAATTCACCCCTCCACTTT. Protein sequence: CASSQRAEQDYNSPLHF. Filled out from reference TRBV5-1 and TRBJ1-6, the complete variable domain reads KAGVTQTPRYLIKTRGQQVTLSCSPISGHRSVSWYQQTPGQGLQFLFEYFSETQRNKGNFPGRFSGRQFSNSRSEMNVSTLELGDSALYLCASSQRAEQDYNSPLHFGNGTRLTVT.

This chain links TRBV20-1 with TRBJ2-7; TRBD2 might be the D (5 bases). CDR3 length equals 11 residues. Trimming removed 2 bases from V and 7 bases from J, with 9 bases in between. Looked up from germline, CDR1 is DFQATT and CDR2 is SNEGSKA (reference sequence). The CDR3, as DNA: TGCAGTGCTAGATCAAGAGGGGAGCAGTACTTC. Translation gives CSARSRGEQYF.